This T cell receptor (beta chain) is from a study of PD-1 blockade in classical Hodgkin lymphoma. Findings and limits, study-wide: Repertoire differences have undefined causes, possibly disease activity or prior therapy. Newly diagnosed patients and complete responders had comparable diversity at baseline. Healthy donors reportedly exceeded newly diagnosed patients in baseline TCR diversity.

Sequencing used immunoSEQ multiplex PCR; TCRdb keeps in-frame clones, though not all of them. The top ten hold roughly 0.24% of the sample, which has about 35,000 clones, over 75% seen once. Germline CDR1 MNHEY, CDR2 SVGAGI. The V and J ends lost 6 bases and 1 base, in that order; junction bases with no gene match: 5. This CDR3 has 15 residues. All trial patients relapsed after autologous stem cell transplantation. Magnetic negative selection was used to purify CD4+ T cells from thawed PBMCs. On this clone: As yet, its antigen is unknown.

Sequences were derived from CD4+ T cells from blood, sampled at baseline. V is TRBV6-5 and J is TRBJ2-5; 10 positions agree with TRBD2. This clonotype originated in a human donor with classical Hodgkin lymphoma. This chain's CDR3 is CASRPIAGGQETQYF. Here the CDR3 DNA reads TGTGCCAGCAGACCAATAGCGGGAGGCCAAGAGACCCAGTACTTC.